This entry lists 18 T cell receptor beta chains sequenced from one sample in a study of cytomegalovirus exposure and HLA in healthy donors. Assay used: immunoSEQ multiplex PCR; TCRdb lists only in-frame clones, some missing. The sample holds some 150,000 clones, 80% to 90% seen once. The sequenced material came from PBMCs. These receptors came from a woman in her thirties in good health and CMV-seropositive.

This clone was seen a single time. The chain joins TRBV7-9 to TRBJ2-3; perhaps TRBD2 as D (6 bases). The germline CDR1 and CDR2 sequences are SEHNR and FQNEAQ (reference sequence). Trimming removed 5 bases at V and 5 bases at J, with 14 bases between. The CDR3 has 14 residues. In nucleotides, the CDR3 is TGTGCCAGCAGCGGGGGACTGGAGGGAGATACGCAGTATTTT. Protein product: CASSGGLEGDTQYF.

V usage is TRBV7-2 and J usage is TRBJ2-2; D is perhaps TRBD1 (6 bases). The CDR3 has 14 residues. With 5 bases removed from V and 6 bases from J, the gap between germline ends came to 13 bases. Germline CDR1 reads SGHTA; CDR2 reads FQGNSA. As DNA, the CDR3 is TGTGCCAGCAGCCCCCGGACAGTCCCCGGGGAGCTGTTTTTT. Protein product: CASSPRTVPGELFF.

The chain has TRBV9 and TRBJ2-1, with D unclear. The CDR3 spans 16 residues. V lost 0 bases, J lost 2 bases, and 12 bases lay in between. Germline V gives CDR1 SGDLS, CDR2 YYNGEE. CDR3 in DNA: TGTGCCAGCAGCGTAGATGGCAGGTTACCCTACAATGAGCAGTTCTTC. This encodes CASSVDGRLPYNEQFF.

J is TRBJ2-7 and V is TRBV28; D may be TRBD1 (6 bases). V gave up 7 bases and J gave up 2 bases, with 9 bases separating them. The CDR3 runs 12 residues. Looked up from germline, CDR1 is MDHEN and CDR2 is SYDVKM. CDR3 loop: CASNTGTYEQYF. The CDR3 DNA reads TGTGCCAGCAATACAGGGACCTACGAGCAGTACTTC.

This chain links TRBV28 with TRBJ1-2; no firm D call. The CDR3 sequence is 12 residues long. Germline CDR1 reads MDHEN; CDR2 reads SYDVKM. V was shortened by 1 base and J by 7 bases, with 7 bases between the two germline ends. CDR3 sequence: CASSLLGGGYTF. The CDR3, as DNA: TGTGCCAGCAGTTTATTAGGAGGTGGCTACACCTTC.

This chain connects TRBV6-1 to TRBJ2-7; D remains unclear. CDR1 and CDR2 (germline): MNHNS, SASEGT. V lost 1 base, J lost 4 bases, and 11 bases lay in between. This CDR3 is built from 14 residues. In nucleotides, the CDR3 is TGTGCCAGCAGTGAAGAATTGGAGTCTTACGAGCAGTACTTC. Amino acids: CASSEELESYEQYF.

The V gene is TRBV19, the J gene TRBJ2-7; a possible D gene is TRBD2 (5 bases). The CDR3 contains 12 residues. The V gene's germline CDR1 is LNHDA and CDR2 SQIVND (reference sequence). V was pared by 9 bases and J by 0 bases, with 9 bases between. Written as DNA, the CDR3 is TGTGCCAGGAGGGAAAGCTCCTACGAGCAGTACTTC. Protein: CARRESSYEQYF.

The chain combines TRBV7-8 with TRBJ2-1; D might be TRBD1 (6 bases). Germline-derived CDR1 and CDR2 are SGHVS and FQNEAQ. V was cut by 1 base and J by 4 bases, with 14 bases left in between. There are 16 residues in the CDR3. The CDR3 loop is CASSLVSGTPYNEQFF. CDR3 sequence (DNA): TGTGCCAGCAGCTTAGTTTCCGGGACACCGTACAATGAGCAGTTCTTC.

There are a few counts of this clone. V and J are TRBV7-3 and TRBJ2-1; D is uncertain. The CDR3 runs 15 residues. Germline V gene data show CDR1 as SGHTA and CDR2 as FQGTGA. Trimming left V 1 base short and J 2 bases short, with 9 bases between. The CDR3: CASSLSSNPYNEQFF. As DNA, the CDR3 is TGTGCCAGCAGCTTAAGCAGTAATCCCTACAATGAGCAGTTCTTC. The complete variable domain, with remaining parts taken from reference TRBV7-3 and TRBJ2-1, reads GAGVSQTPSNKVTEKGKYVELRCDPISGHTALYWYRQSLGQGPEFLIYFQGTGAADDSGLPNDRFFAVRPEGSVSTLKIQRTERGDSAVYLCASSLSSNPYNEQFFGPGTRLTVL.

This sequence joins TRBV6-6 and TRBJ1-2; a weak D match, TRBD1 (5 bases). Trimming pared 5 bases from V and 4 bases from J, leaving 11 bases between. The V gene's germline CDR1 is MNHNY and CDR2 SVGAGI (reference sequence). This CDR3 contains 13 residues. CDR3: CASSPGQSYGYTF. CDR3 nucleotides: TGTGCCAGCAGTCCCGGACAAAGCTATGGCTACACCTTC.

CDR3 residues: CASSNPGLAGAGELFF. The CDR3 coding sequence is TGCGCCAGCAGCAACCCAGGACTAGCGGGGGCCGGGGAGCTGTTTTTT. The chain combines TRBV5-1 with TRBJ2-2; 13 nucleotides align to TRBD2. The CDR3 sequence is 16 residues long. In germline, CDR1 is SGHRS, CDR2 YFSETQ. V shed 4 bases and J 6 bases; nucleotides not matched to a gene: 6.

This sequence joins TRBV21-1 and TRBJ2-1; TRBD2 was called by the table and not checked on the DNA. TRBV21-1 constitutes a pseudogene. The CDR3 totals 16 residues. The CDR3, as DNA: TGTGCCAGCAGCAAAACTAGCGGGGGGGTCAACAATGAGCAGTTCTTC. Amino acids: CASSKTSGGVNNEQFF.

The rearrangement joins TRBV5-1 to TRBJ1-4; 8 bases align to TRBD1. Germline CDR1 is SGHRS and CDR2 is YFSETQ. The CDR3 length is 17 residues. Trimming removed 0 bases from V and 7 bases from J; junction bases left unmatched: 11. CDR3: CASSLEWPRGPSEKLFF. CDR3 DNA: TGCGCCAGCAGCTTGGAATGGCCCAGGGGGCCCAGTGAAAAACTGTTTTTT. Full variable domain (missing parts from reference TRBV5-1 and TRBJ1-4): KAGVTQTPRYLIKTRGQQVTLSCSPISGHRSVSWYQQTPGQGLQFLFEYFSETQRNKGNFPGRFSGRQFSNSRSEMNVSTLELGDSALYLCASSLEWPRGPSEKLFFGSGTQLSVL.

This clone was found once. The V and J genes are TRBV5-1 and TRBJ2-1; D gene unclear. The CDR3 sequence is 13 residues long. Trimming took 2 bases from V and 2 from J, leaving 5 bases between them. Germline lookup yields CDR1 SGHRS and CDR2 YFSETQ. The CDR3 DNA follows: TGCGCCAGCAGCTTCACAACCTACAATGAGCAGTTCTTC. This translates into CASSFTTYNEQFF.

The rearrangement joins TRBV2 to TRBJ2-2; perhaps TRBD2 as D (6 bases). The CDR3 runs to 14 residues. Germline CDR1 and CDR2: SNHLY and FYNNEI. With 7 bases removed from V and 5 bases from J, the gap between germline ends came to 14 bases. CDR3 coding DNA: TGTGCCAGCAATGGAGCCCGGGGGACCGGGGAGCTGTTTTTT. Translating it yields CASNGARGTGELFF.

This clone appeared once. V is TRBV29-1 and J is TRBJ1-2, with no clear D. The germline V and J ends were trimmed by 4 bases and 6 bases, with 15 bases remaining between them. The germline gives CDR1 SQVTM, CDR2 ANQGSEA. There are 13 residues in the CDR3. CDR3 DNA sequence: TGCAGCGTTGTACTTAATTCGAGCGATGGCTACACCTTC. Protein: CSVVLNSSDGYTF.

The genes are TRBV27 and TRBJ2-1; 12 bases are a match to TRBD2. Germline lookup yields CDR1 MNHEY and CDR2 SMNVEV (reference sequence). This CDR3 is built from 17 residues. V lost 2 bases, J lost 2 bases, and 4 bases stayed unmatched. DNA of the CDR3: TGTGCCAGCAGTTTAACCCTAGCGGGAGGGCCCTACAATGAGCAGTTCTTC. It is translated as CASSLTLAGGPYNEQFF.

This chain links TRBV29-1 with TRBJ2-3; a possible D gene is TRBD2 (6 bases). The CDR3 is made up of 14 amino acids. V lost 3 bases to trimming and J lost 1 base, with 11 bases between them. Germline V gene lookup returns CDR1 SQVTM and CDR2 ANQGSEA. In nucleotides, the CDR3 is TGCAGCGTTGAGACGGAGGGCCGCACAGATACGCAGTATTTT. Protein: CSVETEGRTDTQYF.